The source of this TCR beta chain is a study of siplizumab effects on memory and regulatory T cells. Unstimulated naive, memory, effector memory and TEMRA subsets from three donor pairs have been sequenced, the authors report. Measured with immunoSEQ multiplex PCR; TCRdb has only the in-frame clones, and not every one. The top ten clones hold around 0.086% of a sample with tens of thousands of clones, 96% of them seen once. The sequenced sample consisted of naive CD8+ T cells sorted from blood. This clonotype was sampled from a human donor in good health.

The CDR3 is CASSVSPAGEQFF. In DNA, the CDR3 is TGTGCCAGCAGCGTGTCCCCAGCGGGGGAGCAGTTCTTC. V is TRBV9 and J is TRBJ2-1; 7 nucleotides align to TRBD2. Trimming removed 2 bases from V and 10 bases from J; junction bases left unmatched: 6. Per germline, CDR1 SGDLS and CDR2 YYNGEE. The CDR3 extends over 13 amino acids.